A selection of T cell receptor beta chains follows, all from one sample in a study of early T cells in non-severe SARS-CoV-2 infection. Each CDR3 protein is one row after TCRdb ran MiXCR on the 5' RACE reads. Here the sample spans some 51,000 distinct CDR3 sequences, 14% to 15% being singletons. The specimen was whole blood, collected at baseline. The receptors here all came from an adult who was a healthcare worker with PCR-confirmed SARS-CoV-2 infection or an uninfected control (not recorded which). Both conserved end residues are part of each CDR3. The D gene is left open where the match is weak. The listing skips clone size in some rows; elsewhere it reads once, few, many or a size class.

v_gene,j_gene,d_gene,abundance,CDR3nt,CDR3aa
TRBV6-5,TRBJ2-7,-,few,TGTGCCAGCAGTAGGGGACTCTCCTACGAGCAGTACTTC,CASSRGLSYEQYF
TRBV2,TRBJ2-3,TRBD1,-,TGTGCCAGCAGTGAGGGGGACAGGGGCACAGATACGCAGTATTTT,CASSEGDRGTDTQYF
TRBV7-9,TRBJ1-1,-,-,TGTGCCAGCAGCTACCAGGACGGGCTTGAAGCTTTCTTT,CASSYQDGLEAFF
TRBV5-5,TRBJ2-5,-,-,TGTGCCAGCACCCTCGTGGGCGGCGGGGAGACCCAGTACTTC,CASTLVGGGETQYF
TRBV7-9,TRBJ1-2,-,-,TGTGCCAGCAGCTCCAGAGACGGACGGAATGGCTACACCTTC,CASSSRDGRNGYTF
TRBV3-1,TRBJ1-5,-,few,TGTGCCAGCAGCCCTCGACAGAACAATCAGCCCCAGCATTTT,CASSPRQNNQPQHF
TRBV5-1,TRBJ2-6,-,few,TGCGCCAGCAGCGTGGGACCCACTGGGGCCAACGTCCTGACTTTC,CASSVGPTGANVLTF
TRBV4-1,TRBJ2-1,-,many,TGCGCCAGCAGCCAAGATCAGGGACGAGAGCAGTTCTTC,CASSQDQGREQFF
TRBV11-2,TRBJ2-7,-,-,TGTGCCAGCAGCTTCAACCAGGCAATAGATTACTACGAGCAGTACTTC,CASSFNQAIDYYEQYF
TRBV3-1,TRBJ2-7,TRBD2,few,TGTGCCAGCACCCTCGCTAGCGGGAGGGCCTACGAGCAGTACTTC,CASTLASGRAYEQYF
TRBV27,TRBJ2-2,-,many,TGTGCCAGCAGTTTTAATGGCGGCGGGGAGCTGTTTTTT,CASSFNGGGELFF
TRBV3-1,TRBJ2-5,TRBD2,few,TGTGCCAGCAGCCTGGGACTAGCGGGTCGCCAAGAGACCCAGTACTTC,CASSLGLAGRQETQYF
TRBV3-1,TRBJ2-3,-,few,TGTGCCAGCGTCGGGACGGGCTTTAGTGGTACGCAGTATTTT,CASVGTGFSGTQYF
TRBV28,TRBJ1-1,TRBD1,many,TGTGCCAGCTGGTTGCAGGGGGGCACTGAAGCTTTCTTT,CASWLQGGTEAFF
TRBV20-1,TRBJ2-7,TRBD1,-,TGCAGTGCTCCGGACAGGGCTACCAGCTCCTACGAGCAGTACTTC,CSAPDRATSSYEQYF
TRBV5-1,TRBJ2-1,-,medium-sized,TGCGCCAGCAGCTTGGCTTACTTAGGAGGGGGGCAGGATGAGCAGTTCTTC,CASSLAYLGGGQDEQFF
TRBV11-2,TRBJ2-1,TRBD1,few,TGTGCCAGCAGCTCCATGGACAGGGGGCCTGGGAATGAGCAGTTCTTC,CASSSMDRGPGNEQFF
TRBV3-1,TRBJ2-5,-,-,TGTGCCAGCAGCCAAGGGAACCAAGAGACCCAGTACTTC,CASSQGNQETQYF
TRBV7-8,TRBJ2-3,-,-,TGTGCCAGCAGCAACCTCGGACAGGGAGGGACAGATACGCAGTATTTT,CASSNLGQGGTDTQYF
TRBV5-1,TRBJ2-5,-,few,TGCGCCAGCAGCTTTGGGACGGCTAAACCGAAAGAGACCCAGTACTTC,CASSFGTAKPKETQYF
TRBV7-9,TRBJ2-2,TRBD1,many,TGTGCCAGCATGACAGGGGCGAACACCGGGGAGCTGTTTTTT,CASMTGANTGELFF
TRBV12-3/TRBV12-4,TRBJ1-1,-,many,TGTGCCAGCACCTCCGAGGTATTGAACACTGAAGCTTTCTTT,CASTSEVLNTEAFF
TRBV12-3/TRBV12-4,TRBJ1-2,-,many,TGTGCCAGCAGTTTAGGACAGGACTATGGCTACACCTTC,CASSLGQDYGYTF
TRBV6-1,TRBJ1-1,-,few,TGTGCCAGCAGTGAAGTTAGGGGACTGAACACTGAAGCTTTCTTT,CASSEVRGLNTEAFF
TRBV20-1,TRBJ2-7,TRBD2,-,TGCAGTGCTAACCCCGGGACTAGCGGGAGTTACGAGCAGTACTTC,CSANPGTSGSYEQYF
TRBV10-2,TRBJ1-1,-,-,TGCGCCAGCAGTGCAGGGAACACTGAAGCTTTCTTT,CASSAGNTEAFF
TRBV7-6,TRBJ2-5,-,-,TGTGCCAGCAGCCCCCCATGGGAGATCCAGTACTTC,CASSPPWEIQYF
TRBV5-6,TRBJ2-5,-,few,TGTGCCAGCAGCCCGGGGAGGTATCAAGAGACCCAGTACTTC,CASSPGRYQETQYF
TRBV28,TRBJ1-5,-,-,TGTGCCAGCAGTCTGAAGGGATATAGCAATCAGCCCCAGCATTTT,CASSLKGYSNQPQHF
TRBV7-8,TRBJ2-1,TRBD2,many,TGTGCCAGCAGCTACGGGGGGGGCGATGAGCAGTTCTTC,CASSYGGGDEQFF
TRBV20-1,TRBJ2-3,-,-,TGCAGTGCTAAGGGGAGCACAGATACGCAGTATTTT,CSAKGSTDTQYF
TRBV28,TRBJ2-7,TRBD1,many,TGTGCCAGCCCACCCTCTACAGGCAGGGACAGACCCTCCTACGAGCAGTACTTC,CASPPSTGRDRPSYEQYF
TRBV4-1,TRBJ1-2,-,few,TGCGCCAGCAGCCCCCCCGCTGGCAGCTTTAACTATGGCTACACCTTC,CASSPPAGSFNYGYTF
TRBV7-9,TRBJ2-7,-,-,TGTGCCAGCAGCCAGGACAGCCCTTACGAGCAGTACTTC,CASSQDSPYEQYF
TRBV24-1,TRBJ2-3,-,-,TGTGCCACCAGTGACCCACTACAGGGAATAAGGACAGATACGCAGTATTTT,CATSDPLQGIRTDTQYF
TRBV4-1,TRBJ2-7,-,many,TGCGCCAGCAGCCAAGACAGGGGGACTCCCTACGAGCAGTACTTC,CASSQDRGTPYEQYF
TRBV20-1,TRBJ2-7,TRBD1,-,TGCAGTGCTAGAGCCGGGACAGGGGGCTACGAGCAGTACTTC,CSARAGTGGYEQYF
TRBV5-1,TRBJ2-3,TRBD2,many,TGCGCCAGCAGCCTTTCTAGCGGGAGGGCCCTAGATACGCAGTATTTT,CASSLSSGRALDTQYF
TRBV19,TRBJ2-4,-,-,TGTGCCAGTAGTATAGTGGACCGAAAAAACATTCAGTACTTC,CASSIVDRKNIQYF
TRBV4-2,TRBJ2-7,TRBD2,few,TGTGCCAGCACCGAAAGGACTAGCGGGGGGGAAGAGCAGTACTTC,CASTERTSGGEEQYF
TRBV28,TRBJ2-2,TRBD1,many,TGTGCCAGCAGTTTAGATGGATACAGGGGGCATGGCACCGGGGAGCTGTTTTTT,CASSLDGYRGHGTGELFF
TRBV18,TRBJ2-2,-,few,TGTGCCAGCTCACCACGACAACGCAACACCGGGGAGCTGTTTTTT,CASSPRQRNTGELFF
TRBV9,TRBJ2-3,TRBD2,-,TGTGCCAGCAGCGCGAACGTAGCGGGAGGGCCGAGAGATACGCAGTATTTT,CASSANVAGGPRDTQYF
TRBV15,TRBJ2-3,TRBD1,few,TGTGCCACCAGCGGTCCAGGGGGTTTCACAGATACGCAGTATTTT,CATSGPGGFTDTQYF
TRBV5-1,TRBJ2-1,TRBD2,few,TGCGCCAGCAGCTTGGGGGCTAGCGGGAGGCCTTCCTACAATGAGCAGTTCTTC,CASSLGASGRPSYNEQFF
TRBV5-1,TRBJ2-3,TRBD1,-,TGCGCCAGCAGCTCAACAGGGGGCCAAAGGACAGATACGCAGTATTTT,CASSSTGGQRTDTQYF
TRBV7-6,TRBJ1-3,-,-,TGTGCCAGCAGCTTTCAGCTTGGAAACACCATGTATTTT,CASSFQLGNTMYF
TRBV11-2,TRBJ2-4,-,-,TGTGCCAGCAGCTCCGGGACTTACGACATTCAGTACTTC,CASSSGTYDIQYF
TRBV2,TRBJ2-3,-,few,TGTGCCAGCAGTGTTGAAGTGGGGGCAGATACGCAGTATTTT,CASSVEVGADTQYF
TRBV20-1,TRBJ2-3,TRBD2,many,TGCAGTGCCCCGCCGGGAGCGGGGGGACGAGCAAATACGCAGTATTTT,CSAPPGAGGRANTQYF
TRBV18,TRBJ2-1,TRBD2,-,TGTGCCAGCTCACCACCCAGCGGGGGCGCCTACAATGAGCAGTTCTTC,CASSPPSGGAYNEQFF
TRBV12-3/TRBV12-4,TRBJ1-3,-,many,TGTGCCAGCAGCCTCCCTGGAAACACCATATATTTT,CASSLPGNTIYF
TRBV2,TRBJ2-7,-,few,TGTGCCGGATTAGCGGACCGCTCCTACGAGCAGTACTTC,CAGLADRSYEQYF
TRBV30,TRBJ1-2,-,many,TGTGCCTCCAATAGCTACGGCTACACCTTC,CASNSYGYTF
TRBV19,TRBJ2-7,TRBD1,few,TGTGCCAGTAGCGACACAGGGGGCGCTTTCCACGAGCAGTACTTC,CASSDTGGAFHEQYF
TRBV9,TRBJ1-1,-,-,TGTGCCAGCAGCGTACTCGGCAGCACTGAAGCTTTCTTT,CASSVLGSTEAFF
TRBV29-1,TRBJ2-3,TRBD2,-,TGCAGCGCTGGATCCACTAGCGGGGGCACAGATACGCAGTATTTT,CSAGSTSGGTDTQYF